This T cell receptor (beta chain) was sequenced for a study of CD8+CD57+ T cells in acquired aplastic anemia. Study context: Sorted CD4+ and CD8+ cells gave a mean 3.2 ug DNA, range about 0.19 to 27.4 ug.

Sequencing was done on patients that had shown CD8+CD57+ cell expansion by flow cytometry. Blood samples were obtained from patients who had received no prior therapy. This clonotype appeared a single time. In germline, CDR1 is SGHTA, CDR2 FQGNSA. The CDR3 is made up of 15 amino acids. V lost 5 bases and J lost 11; bases outside the gene matches: 16. Genomic DNA was employed as the template in profiling TCR beta VDJ and CDR3. TCRdb ran MiXCR on the reads and lists one entry per CDR3 protein. The table has 260,000 or so distinct CDR3 sequences, approximately 82% seen once. The receptor was derived from a human donor with aplastic anemia. The chain has TRBV7-2 and TRBJ2-5; 8 nucleotides line up with TRBD1. Material: sorted CD4+, CD8+, or CD8+CD57+ T cells (not recorded which) from PBMCs. The CDR3 DNA is TGTGCCAGCAGCCCAGTGGGACAGGCTTACAATGAACAGTACTTC. The encoded protein is CASSPVGQAYNEQYF.